The TCR beta chain described here comes from a study of blood T cell repertoires in COVID-19 (dated by TCRdb to about 2020). The study in broad terms: Samples covering the acute and convalescent phases of COVID-19 were provided by collaborators in the United States, Italy and Spain. The prospective study material was composed of cDNA or gDNA derived from T cells, B-cell-depleted T cells, or PBMCs. Subjects who had been exposed to COVID-19, were actively infected with it, or had recovered from it provided the deeply sampled blood TCRbeta repertoires that made up the dataset. The repertoires were released in a freely available public database intended as a resource for research on the immune response to SARS-CoV-2. Samples came from the ongoing ImmuneRACE study (first 160 participants) plus 1,254 subjects from 6 global collaborators. Sample metadata almost always included a de-identified subject ID, COVID-19 status, age in years and sex. Where HLA class I and class II types were available, the types were taken from metadata supplied by the sample provider, not from assay-based typing. The paper's findings and limits, for the study overall: Clinical and demographic metadata were provided uncurated, with the amount varying by source and participant.

A note on this clone: The antigen it recognizes is unknown. No clone much larger than this one lies a single base away; base qualities are absent.

Each collaborating institution followed its own protocols to collect whole blood in K2EDTA tubes. For TCRbeta analysis, collaborators shipped samples as frozen whole blood, isolated PBMCs, or DNA extracted from either of those sample types. TCRbeta CDR3 regions were amplified from genomic DNA using the immunoSEQ Assay, a bias-controlled multiplex PCR. Processing in the source paper ran as follows. The number of nucleated cells in each sample was estimated from the amplification of reference gene primers within the assay. Sequence reads were collapsed and filtered to measure the absolute abundance of every unique TCRbeta CDR3 rearrangement. For each sample, productive Simpson clonality was calculated as the square root of Simpson's diversity index over productive rearrangements. In TCRdb, the immuneACCESS table is reduced to in-frame sequences with V and J assigned. These tables do not hold every clone; where another copy was compared, an unresolved V gene accounts for under half, and the others remain unexplained. For V, J and clone size, that table is used; D and trimming come from the DNA. The sample profile shows 130,000 or so clones; around 80% of them were found once. The ten biggest clones cover roughly 17% of the sample.

Deletion took 1 base off V and 1 base off J, with a span of 10 bases between the germline ends. Measured from the cysteine to the phenylalanine, the CDR3 is 15 residues long. Left in the record is the CDR3 DNA by itself, 45 bases read in frame from the first base. The germline V gene encodes CDR1 MNHNS and CDR2 SASEGT. Material: peripheral blood. This chain is built from TRBV6-1 and TRBJ1-1; the D gene assignment is ambiguous. The receptor was derived from a man aged 50-60 years with acute or convalescent COVID-19. The base sequence is TGTGCCAGCAGTGAAGATGAGGGAACGAACACTGAAGCTTTCTTT. Translation gives CASSEDEGTNTEAFF.